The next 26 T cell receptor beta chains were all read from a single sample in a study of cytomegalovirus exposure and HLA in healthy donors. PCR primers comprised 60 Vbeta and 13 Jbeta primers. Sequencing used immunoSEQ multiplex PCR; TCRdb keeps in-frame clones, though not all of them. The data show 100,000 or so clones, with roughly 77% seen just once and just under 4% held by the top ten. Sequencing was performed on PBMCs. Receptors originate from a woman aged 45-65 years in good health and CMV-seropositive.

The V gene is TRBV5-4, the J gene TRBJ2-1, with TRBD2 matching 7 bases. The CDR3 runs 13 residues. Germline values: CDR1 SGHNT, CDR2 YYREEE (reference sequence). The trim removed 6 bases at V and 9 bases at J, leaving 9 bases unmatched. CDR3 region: CASTLDRGVEQFF. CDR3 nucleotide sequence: TGTGCCAGCACCCTAGACCGGGGGGTTGAGCAGTTCTTC.

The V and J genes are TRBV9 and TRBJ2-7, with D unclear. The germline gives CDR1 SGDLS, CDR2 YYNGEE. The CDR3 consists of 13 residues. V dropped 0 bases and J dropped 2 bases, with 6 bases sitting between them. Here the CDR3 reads CASSVGSAYEQYF. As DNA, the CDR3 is TGTGCCAGCAGCGTAGGGTCGGCCTACGAGCAGTACTTC.

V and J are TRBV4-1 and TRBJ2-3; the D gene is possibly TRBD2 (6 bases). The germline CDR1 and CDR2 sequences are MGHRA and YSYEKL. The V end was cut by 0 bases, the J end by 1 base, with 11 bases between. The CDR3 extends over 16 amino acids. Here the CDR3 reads CASSQETSWGTDTQYF. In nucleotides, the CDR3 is TGCGCCAGCAGCCAAGAGACTAGTTGGGGCACAGATACGCAGTATTTT.

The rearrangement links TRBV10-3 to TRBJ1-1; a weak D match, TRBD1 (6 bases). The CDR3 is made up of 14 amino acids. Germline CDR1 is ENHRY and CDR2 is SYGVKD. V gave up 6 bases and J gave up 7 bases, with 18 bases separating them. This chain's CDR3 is CAISNDRKSGEAFF. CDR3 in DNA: TGTGCCATCAGCAACGACAGGAAGAGTGGTGAAGCTTTCTTT.

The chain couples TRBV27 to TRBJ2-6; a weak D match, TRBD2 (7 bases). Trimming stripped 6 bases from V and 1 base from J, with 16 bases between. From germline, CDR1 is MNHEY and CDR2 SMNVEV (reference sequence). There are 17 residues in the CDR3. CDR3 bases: TGTGCCAGCAGACTGGTGGGGGGGGCGTCTGGGGCCAACGTCCTGACTTTC. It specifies CASRLVGGASGANVLTF.

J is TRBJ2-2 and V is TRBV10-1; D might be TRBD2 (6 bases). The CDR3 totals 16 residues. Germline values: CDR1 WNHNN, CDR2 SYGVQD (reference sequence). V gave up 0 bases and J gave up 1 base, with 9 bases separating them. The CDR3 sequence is CASSESLARNTGELFF. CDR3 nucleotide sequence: TGCGCCAGCAGTGAGTCTCTAGCGAGGAACACCGGGGAGCTGTTTTTT.

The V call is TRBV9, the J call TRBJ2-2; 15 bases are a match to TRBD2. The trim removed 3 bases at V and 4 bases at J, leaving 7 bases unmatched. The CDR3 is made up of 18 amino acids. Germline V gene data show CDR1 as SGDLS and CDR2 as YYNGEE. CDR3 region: CASSGGTSGRRRTGELFF. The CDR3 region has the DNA TGTGCCAGCAGCGGGGGGACTAGCGGGAGGAGGCGCACCGGGGAGCTGTTTTTT.

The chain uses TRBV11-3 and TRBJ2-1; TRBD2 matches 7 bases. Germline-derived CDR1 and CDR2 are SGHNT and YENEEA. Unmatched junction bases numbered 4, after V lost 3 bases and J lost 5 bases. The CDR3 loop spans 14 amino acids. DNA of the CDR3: TGTGCCAGCAGCTTCGCCCTAGCGGACAATGAGCAGTTCTTC. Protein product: CASSFALADNEQFF.

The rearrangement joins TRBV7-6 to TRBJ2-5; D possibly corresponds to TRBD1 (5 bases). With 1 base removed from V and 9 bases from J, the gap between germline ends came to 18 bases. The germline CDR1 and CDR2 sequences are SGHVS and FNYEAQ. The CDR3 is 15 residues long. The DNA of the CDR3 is TGTGCCAGCAGCTTAGAGACAGCCCAAGCCTCGGCCCAGTACTTC. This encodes CASSLETAQASAQYF.

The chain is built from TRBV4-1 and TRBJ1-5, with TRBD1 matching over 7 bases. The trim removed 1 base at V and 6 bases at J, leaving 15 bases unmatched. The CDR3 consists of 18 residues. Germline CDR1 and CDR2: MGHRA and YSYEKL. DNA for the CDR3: TGCGCCAGCAGCCAAGCCCTACCGACAGGGTACGGGGGTCAGCCCCAGCATTTT. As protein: CASSQALPTGYGGQPQHF.

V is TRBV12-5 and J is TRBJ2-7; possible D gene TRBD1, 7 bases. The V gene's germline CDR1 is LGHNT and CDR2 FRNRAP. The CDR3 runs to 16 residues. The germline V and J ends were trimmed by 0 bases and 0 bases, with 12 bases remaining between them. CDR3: CASGLVTGDSSYEQYF. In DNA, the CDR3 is TGTGCTAGTGGTTTGGTAACGGGGGACAGCTCCTACGAGCAGTACTTC.

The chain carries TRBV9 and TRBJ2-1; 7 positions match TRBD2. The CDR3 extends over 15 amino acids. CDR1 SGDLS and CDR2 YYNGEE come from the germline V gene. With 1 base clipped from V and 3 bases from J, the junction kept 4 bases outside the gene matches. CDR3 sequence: CASSVSGTIYNEQFF. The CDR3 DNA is TGTGCCAGCAGCGTAAGTGGGACTATCTACAATGAGCAGTTCTTC.

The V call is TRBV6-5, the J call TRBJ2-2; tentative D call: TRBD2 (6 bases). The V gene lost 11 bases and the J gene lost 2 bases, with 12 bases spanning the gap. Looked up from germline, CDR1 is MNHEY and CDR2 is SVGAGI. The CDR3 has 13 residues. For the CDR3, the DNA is TGTGCCTCCGGGCGGGGTAACACCGGGGAGCTGTTTTTT. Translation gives CASGRGNTGELFF.

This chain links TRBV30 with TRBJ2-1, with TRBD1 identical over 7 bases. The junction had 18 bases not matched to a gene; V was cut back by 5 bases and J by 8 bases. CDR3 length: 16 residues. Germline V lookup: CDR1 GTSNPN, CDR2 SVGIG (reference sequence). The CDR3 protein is CAWSRDRGSSSDEQFF. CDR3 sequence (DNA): TGTGCCTGGTCCCGGGACAGAGGATCCTCGTCCGATGAGCAGTTCTTC.

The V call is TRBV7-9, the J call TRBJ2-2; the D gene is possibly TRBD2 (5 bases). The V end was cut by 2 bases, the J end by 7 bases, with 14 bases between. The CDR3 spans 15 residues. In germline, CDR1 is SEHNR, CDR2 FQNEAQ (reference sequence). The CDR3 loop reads CASSLPSPGVGELFF. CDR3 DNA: TGTGCCAGCAGCTTACCTAGCCCCGGGGTCGGGGAGCTGTTTTTT.

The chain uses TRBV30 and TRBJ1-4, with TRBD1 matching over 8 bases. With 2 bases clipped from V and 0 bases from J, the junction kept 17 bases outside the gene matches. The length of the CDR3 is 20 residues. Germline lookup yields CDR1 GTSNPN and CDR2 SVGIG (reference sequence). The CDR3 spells CAWSPKGGGQDLATNEKLFF. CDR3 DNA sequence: TGTGCCTGGAGTCCTAAGGGGGGGGGACAGGACCTTGCAACTAATGAAAAACTGTTTTTT.

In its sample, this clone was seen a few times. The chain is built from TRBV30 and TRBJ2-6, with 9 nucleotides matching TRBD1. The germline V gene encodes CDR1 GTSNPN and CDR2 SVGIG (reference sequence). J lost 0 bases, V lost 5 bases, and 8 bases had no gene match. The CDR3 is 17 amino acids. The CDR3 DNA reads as TGTGCCTGGTTCCGGGACAGGGCTAGCTCTGGGGCCAACGTCCTGACTTTC. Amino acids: CAWFRDRASSGANVLTF.

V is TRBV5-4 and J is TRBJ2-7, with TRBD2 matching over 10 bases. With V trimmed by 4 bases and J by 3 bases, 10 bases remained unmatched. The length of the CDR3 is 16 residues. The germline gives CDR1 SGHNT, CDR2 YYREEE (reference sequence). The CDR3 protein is CASSPRTSGVDYEQYF. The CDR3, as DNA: TGTGCCAGCAGCCCCCGAACTAGCGGGGTAGACTACGAGCAGTACTTC.

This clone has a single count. As DNA, the CDR3 is TGTGCCAGCAGTTACTCCCAGCGGGAGACGAGCGAGCAGTACTTC. This gives the protein CASSYSQRETSEQYF. V gene TRBV6-5 combines with J gene TRBJ2-7; TRBD2 matches 8 bases. Looked up from germline, CDR1 is MNHEY and CDR2 is SVGAGI. The CDR3 is made up of 15 amino acids. V lost 0 bases and J lost 6; bases outside the gene matches: 7.

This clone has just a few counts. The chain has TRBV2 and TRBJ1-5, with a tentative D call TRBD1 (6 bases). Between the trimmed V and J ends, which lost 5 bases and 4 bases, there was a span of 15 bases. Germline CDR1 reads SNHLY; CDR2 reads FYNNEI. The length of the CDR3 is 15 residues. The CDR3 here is CASSQGLRGNQPQHF. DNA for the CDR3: TGTGCCAGCAGTCAGGGGCTCAGAGGAAATCAGCCCCAGCATTTT.

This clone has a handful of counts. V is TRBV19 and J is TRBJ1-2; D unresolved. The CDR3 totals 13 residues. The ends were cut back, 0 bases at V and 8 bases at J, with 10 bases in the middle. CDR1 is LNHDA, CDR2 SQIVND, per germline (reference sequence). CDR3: CASSIDEVDGYTF. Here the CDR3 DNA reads TGTGCCAGTAGTATAGATGAGGTAGACGGCTACACCTTC.

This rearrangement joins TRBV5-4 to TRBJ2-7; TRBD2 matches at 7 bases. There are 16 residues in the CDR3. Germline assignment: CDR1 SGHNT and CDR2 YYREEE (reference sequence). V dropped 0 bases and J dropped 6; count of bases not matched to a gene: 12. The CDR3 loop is CASSLGGLTGGSEQYF. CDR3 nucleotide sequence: TGTGCCAGCAGCTTGGGCGGCCTGACGGGCGGGAGCGAGCAGTACTTC.

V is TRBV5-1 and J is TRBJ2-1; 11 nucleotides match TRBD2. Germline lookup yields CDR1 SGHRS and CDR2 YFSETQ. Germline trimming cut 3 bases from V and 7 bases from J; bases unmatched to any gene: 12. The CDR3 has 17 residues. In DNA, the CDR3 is TGCGCCAGCAGCTCCCAGGTAACTAGCGGGAGAGCGAATGAGCAGTTCTTC. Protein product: CASSSQVTSGRANEQFF.

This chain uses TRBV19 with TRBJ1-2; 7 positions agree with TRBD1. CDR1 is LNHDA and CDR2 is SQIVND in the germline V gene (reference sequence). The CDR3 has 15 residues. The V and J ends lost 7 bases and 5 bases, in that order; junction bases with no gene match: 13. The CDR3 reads CASTLDGTDVYGYTF. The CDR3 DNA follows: TGTGCCAGTACCCTCGACGGGACAGACGTATATGGCTACACCTTC.

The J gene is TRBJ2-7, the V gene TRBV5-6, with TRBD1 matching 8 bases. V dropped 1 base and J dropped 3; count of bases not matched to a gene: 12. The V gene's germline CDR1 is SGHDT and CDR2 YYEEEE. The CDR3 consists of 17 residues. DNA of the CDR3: TGTGCCAGCAGCTTGCCCTATCAGGGGGCCGCGGGCTACGAGCAGTACTTC. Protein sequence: CASSLPYQGAAGYEQYF.

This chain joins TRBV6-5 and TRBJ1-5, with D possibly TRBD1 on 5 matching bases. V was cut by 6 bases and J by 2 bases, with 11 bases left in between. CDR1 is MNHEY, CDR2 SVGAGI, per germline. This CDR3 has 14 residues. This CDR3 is CASSTTGGNQPQHF. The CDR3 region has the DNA TGTGCCAGCAGCACGACGGGGGGCAATCAGCCCCAGCATTTT.